This T cell receptor (beta chain) is from a study of blood T cell repertoires in COVID-19 (TCRdb year 2020). Regarding the study in general: The collaborator samples originated in the United States, Italy and Spain and spanned the acute and convalescent phases of COVID-19. Where available, HLA class I and class II types were taken from metadata supplied by the sample provider and were not determined by assay-based typing. The samples were drawn from two sources: the first 160 participants of the ongoing ImmuneRACE study, and 1,254 subjects contributed by 6 global collaborators. Deeply sampled blood TCRbeta repertoires from subjects exposed to, actively infected with, or recovered from COVID-19 were included in the dataset. The sample metadata nearly always contained a de-identified subject ID, COVID-19 status, age in years and sex. The prospective study material was composed of cDNA or gDNA derived from T cells, B-cell-depleted T cells, or PBMCs. A freely available public database, intended as a resource for researchers studying the immune response to SARS-CoV-2, is where the repertoires were released.

The study at large found these results: Clinical and demographic metadata were provided uncurated, with the amount varying by source and participant.

From its cysteine to its phenylalanine, the CDR3 spans 16 amino acids. Of all the DNA, just the CDR3 is kept, 48 bases in frame from base 1. The germline V gene provides CDR1 MNHEY and CDR2 SVGAGI. V is pruned by 2 bases and J by 1 base, leaving 2 bases of the junction without a gene match. Enrolling through a virtual design, the prospective study's participants ranged in age from about 18 to 89 years and lived across roughly 23 United States geographic areas. In the prospective study, participants were assigned to cohorts based on the clinical history participants reported in a screening survey and a study questionnaire. In the prospective study, mobile phlebotomists collected whole blood, serum and a nasopharyngeal or oropharyngeal swab from each participant. Participants in the prospective study had the option to provide additional blood draws and questionnaires over an approximately 2-month period. Before DNA extraction, blood samples from the prospective study were shipped at room temperature or frozen.

The immunoSEQ Assay, a bias-controlled multiplex PCR, was used to amplify TCRbeta CDR3 regions from genomic DNA. Processing in the source paper ran as follows. Nucleated cell counts per sample were estimated from amplification of reference gene primers within the assay. To quantify the absolute abundance of each unique TCRbeta CDR3 rearrangement, sequence reads were collapsed and filtered. For each sample, productive Simpson clonality was calculated as the square root of Simpson's diversity index across productive rearrangements. The immuneACCESS repertoire file appears here via TCRdb, limited to in-frame rearrangements. These files lack a portion of the clones; in checked studies, under half of the deficit traces to unresolved V genes, and the cause of the others is not known. Clone size and V and J calls were adopted from that table, with D and trimming inferred from the DNA. For this sample the table gives roughly 240,000 clones, of which roughly 87% were detected only once. The ten largest make up roughly 2.6% of the sample.

With regard to this clone: Its antigen remains unidentified. The record has no base qualities; no much larger clone is one base away.

This TCR was recovered from a woman aged 25-40 years with acute COVID-19. Sample: PBMCs or T cells enriched from blood (not recorded which). The V and J segments used are TRBV6-5 and TRBJ2-3, with 11 bases aligning to TRBD2. The nucleotide sequence is TGTGCCAGCAGTTACGCGACTAGCGGGGGCACAGATACGCAGTATTTT. Its protein reads: CASSYATSGGTDTQYF.